This T cell receptor (beta chain) is drawn from a study of blood T cell repertoires in COVID-19. Overall study: PBMCs, B-cell-depleted T cells, or T cells were the source of the cDNA or gDNA that made up the material.

This clone was found a few times. In the original processing: The assay estimated nucleated cells by amplifying reference gene primers. Generated by immunoSEQ multiplex PCR, the TCRdb table keeps only in-frame clones and is missing some. V and J calls and clone size are as listed in that table; D and trimming were resolved from the DNA. The sample holds about 120,000 clones, approximately 77% seen once. Germline lookup yields CDR1 SGHRS and CDR2 YFSETQ. The CDR3 consists of 13 residues. With 0 bases removed from V and 5 bases from J, the gap between germline ends came to 9 bases. Sequenced: peripheral blood. The source is a human donor in a cohort sampled during active COVID-19. This chain connects TRBV5-1 to TRBJ2-7; a weak D match, TRBD2 (5 bases). The CDR3 spells CASSLAGKHEQYF. The CDR3 DNA is TGCGCCAGCAGCTTGGCCGGGAAACACGAGCAGTACTTC.